Listed below are T cell receptor beta chains from one sample, sequenced in a study of shared clonotypes between healthy human individuals. TCRdb's copy holds only in-frame clones and misses some; the assay was immunoSEQ multiplex PCR. The profile shows some 450,000 clones, roughly four fifths of them singletons. The sequenced sample was PBMCs. These receptors all stem from a middle-aged woman in good health. Some clones in this sample may be carry-over from other donors' samples. Both conserved end residues are part of each CDR3. Each record gives: D gene, CDR3 length, clone size, V gene, J gene, CDR3 DNA, CDR3 protein. D genes are given only for firm matches. Where a row states a size, it is once, few, many or the class of an expanded clone; other rows omit it.

.	15	once	TRBV5-1	TRBJ1-5	TGCACCAGCAGCTTGTATGACAGTGGCAATCAGCCCCAGCATTTT	CTSSLYDSGNQPQHF
.	12	.	TRBV15	TRBJ2-1	TGTGCCACCAGCAGGCTCAGGGGTGAGCAGTTCTTC	CATSRLRGEQFF
.	13	few	TRBV7-8	TRBJ2-1	TGTGCCAGCAGCTGGGATCGAAGACAGGAGCAGTTCTTC	CASSWDRRQEQFF
.	12	.	TRBV7-8	TRBJ2-7	TGTGCCAGCAGCTTTGGACTGGGGGAGCAGTACTTC	CASSFGLGEQYF
TRBD2	19	.	TRBV5-1	TRBJ2-1	TGCGCCAGCAGCTTGGAATTGGGAGCGGGAGTCGCCGTTTACAATGAGCAGTTCTTC	CASSLELGAGVAVYNEQFF
.	17	.	TRBV28	TRBJ2-4	TGTGCCAGCAGCTCGGACAGACACGAACTAGCCAAAAACATTCAGTACTTC	CASSSDRHELAKNIQYF
.	16	.	TRBV10-3	TRBJ2-6	TGTGCCATCAGTGAAGGGCCAGTATCTGGGGCCAACGTCCTGACTTTC	CAISEGPVSGANVLTF
.	16	.	TRBV15	TRBJ2-5	TGTGCCACCAGCAGAGATCAAGCTGGGATCCAAGAGACCCAGCACTTC	CATSRDQAGIQETQHF
TRBD2	15	once	TRBV7-2	TRBJ2-7	TGTGCCAGCAGCTTAGGTGGTAGCGGGAGAGGTGAGCAGTACTTC	CASSLGGSGRGEQYF
TRBD1	13	.	TRBV29-1	TRBJ1-5	TGCAGCGTACAGGGGGCCGGCAATCAGCCCCAGCATTTT	CSVQGAGNQPQHF
TRBD1	16	.	TRBV6-1	TRBJ2-7	TGTGCCAGCAGTGAAATCTCCGGACAGGGGTTCTACGAGCAGTACTTC	CASSEISGQGFYEQYF
.	14	.	TRBV4-3	TRBJ2-3	TGCGCCAGCAGCCAGGGGCAGACCAGGAATACGCAGTATTTT	CASSQGQTRNTQYF
.	14	.	TRBV27	TRBJ2-1	TGTGCCAGCAGTTTAGCGGGATCCGACAATGAGCAGTTCTTC	CASSLAGSDNEQFF
TRBD1	13	.	TRBV30	TRBJ1-1	TGTGCCTGGGTGGGGACAGTGAACACTGAAGCTTTCTTT	CAWVGTVNTEAFF
TRBD1	11	.	TRBV27	TRBJ1-2	TGTGCCAGCAGTCAGGGGGGCGGCTACACCTTC	CASSQGGGYTF
TRBD2	15	.	TRBV28	TRBJ2-1	TGTGCCAGCAGTTTATTGGCTAGCGGGAGCTATGAGCAGTTCTTC	CASSLLASGSYEQFF
.	14	many	TRBV4-1	TRBJ2-3	TGCGCCAGCAGCCAAGAGAGGGACGGCGGTACGCAGTATTTT	CASSQERDGGTQYF
.	16	many	TRBV15	TRBJ2-6	TGTGCCACCAGCAGAGGAGGGGCGCGTGGGGCCAACGTCCTGACTTTC	CATSRGGARGANVLTF
.	15	.	TRBV9	TRBJ2-5	TGTGCCAGCAGCGGAACCGGGACCTCGAGGGAGACCCAGTACTTC	CASSGTGTSRETQYF
.	14	.	TRBV7-2	TRBJ2-1	TGTGCCAGCAGCTTTGATCGGTCCTACAATGAGCAGTTCTTC	CASSFDRSYNEQFF
TRBD2	16	once	TRBV28	TRBJ2-5	TGTGCCAGCAGTTTATTTGCTAGCGGGGCCCAGGAGACCCAGTACTTC	CASSLFASGAQETQYF
.	13	.	TRBV10-3	TRBJ1-5	TGTGCCATCAGTGAGTCCGCCCGCCAGCCCCAGCATTTT	CAISESARQPQHF
.	14	.	TRBV7-8	TRBJ2-7	TGTGCCAGCAGCTTAGCAGCAGGGAACTACGAGCAGTACTTC	CASSLAAGNYEQYF
TRBD2	15	few	TRBV11-2	TRBJ2-5	TGTGCCAGCAGCTTAGGGCTAGCGGGAGTGGTGACCCAGTACTTC	CASSLGLAGVVTQYF
.	14	.	TRBV27	TRBJ2-7	TGTGCCAGCAGTCCGGGTCCCTTTGGATACGAGCAGTACTTC	CASSPGPFGYEQYF
.	14	medium-sized	TRBV29-1	TRBJ1-1	TGCAGCGTCCTCGGGTGGGGGTCGGACACTGAAGCTTTCTTT	CSVLGWGSDTEAFF
TRBD2	13	.	TRBV5-1	TRBJ2-7	TGCGCCAGCAGCTTGACAACTAGCGTGGAGCAGTACTTC	CASSLTTSVEQYF
TRBD1	19	once	TRBV28	TRBJ1-5	TGTGCCAGCAGGGCCGGAAGCCGATACAGGGGGCTTGGGAATCAGCCCCAGCATTTT	CASRAGSRYRGLGNQPQHF
TRBD1	16	.	TRBV5-1	TRBJ1-2	TGCGCCAGCAGCTTAACCGGGACAGGGAATAACTATGGCTACACCTTC	CASSLTGTGNNYGYTF
.	15	.	TRBV10-2	TRBJ2-1	TGCGCCAGCAGCAGGGGTCATGGGGGCTACAATGAGCAGTTCTTC	CASSRGHGGYNEQFF
.	14	.	TRBV6-1	TRBJ2-5	TGTGCCAGCAAAAGGTCGGGCCGAGGGGGGACCCAGTACTTC	CASKRSGRGGTQYF
TRBD1	13	many	TRBV5-5	TRBJ1-1	TGTGCCAGCAGCTTGGGGACAGGGACTGAAGCTTTCTTT	CASSLGTGTEAFF
.	13	.	TRBV6-5	TRBJ2-7	TGTGCCAGCCGCCCGGACGCTTCCTACGAGCAGTACTTC	CASRPDASYEQYF
.	14	.	TRBV5-4	TRBJ1-1	TGTGCCAGCAGCTTTACACTAACGAACACTGAAGCTTTCTTT	CASSFTLTNTEAFF
TRBD1	15	.	TRBV28	TRBJ2-1	TGTGCCAGCAGATCCGGGACAGATAAATCCAATGAGCAGTTCTTC	CASRSGTDKSNEQFF
.	12	.	TRBV27	TRBJ2-4	TGTGCCAGCAGCTTATCGGGAAACATTCAGTACTTC	CASSLSGNIQYF
.	13	.	TRBV6-6	TRBJ1-2	TGTGCCAGCAGCTCGGTGGGGGGCGGAGGCTACACCTTC	CASSSVGGGGYTF
.	12	many	TRBV2	TRBJ1-1	TGTGCCAGCAGTGGAGGGGGCACTGAAGCTTTCTTT	CASSGGGTEAFF
.	16	few	TRBV4-3	TRBJ2-3	TGCGCCAGCAGCCAAGGGTGGGGGGCTAGCACAGATACGCAGTATTTT	CASSQGWGASTDTQYF
.	15	.	TRBV11-2	TRBJ2-1	TGTGCCAGCAGCTTAGATACGGGGTCCTACAATGAGCAGTTCTTC	CASSLDTGSYNEQFF
TRBD1	13	.	TRBV4-1	TRBJ1-1	TGCGCCAGCAGCCAACCCAGACAGGGGCAAGCTTTCTTT	CASSQPRQGQAFF
.	19	.	TRBV5-5	TRBJ1-5	TGTGCCAGCAGCCCCTGGATCATTCAGGGTTTTCAGGTCGGTCAGCCCCAGCATTTT	CASSPWIIQGFQVGQPQHF
.	15	.	TRBV27	TRBJ1-2	TGTGCCAGCAGCCGGGTCGTGGGACCCAACTATGGCTACACCTTC	CASSRVVGPNYGYTF
.	14	.	TRBV28	TRBJ1-1	TGTGCCAGCACCTTGTCGCTCATGAACACTGAAGCTTTCTTT	CASTLSLMNTEAFF
TRBD2	16	few	TRBV28	TRBJ2-5	TGTGCCAGCAGTTTGGGATGGGGGGGAACCCAAGAGACCCAGTACTTC	CASSLGWGGTQETQYF
TRBD2	13	.	TRBV10-3	TRBJ2-1	TGTGCCACTAATAGCGGGAGCGGGAATGAGCAGTTCTTC	CATNSGSGNEQFF
.	13	.	TRBV4-2	TRBJ2-7	TGTGCCAGCAGCTTAGGAGGGGTTAGCGAGCAGTACTTC	CASSLGGVSEQYF
.	16	many	TRBV19	TRBJ2-2	TGTGCCAGTAGTACCCCGGGACATGTCGGCACCGGGGAGCTGTTTTTT	CASSTPGHVGTGELFF
.	12	.	TRBV28	TRBJ1-2	TGTGCCAGCAATCAGGTTAACTATGGCTACACCTTC	CASNQVNYGYTF
TRBD2	16	.	TRBV5-1	TRBJ2-5	TGCGCCAGCAGCACCCTGGGACTAGCGGGAGGAGAGACCCAGTACTTC	CASSTLGLAGGETQYF
TRBD1	14	few	TRBV10-3	TRBJ1-5	TGTGCCATCAGTGGGACAGGGGGCAATCAGCCCCAGCATTTT	CAISGTGGNQPQHF